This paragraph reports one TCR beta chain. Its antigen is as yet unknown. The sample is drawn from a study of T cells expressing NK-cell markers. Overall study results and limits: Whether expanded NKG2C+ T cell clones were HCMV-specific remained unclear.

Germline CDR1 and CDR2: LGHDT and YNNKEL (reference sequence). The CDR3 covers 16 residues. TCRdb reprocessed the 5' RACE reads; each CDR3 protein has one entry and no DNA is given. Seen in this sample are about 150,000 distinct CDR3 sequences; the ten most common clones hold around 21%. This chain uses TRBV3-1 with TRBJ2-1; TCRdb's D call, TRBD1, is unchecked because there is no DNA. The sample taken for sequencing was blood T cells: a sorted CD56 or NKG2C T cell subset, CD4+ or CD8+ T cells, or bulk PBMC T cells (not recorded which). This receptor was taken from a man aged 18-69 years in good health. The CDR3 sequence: CASSHYSGTGDNEQFF.